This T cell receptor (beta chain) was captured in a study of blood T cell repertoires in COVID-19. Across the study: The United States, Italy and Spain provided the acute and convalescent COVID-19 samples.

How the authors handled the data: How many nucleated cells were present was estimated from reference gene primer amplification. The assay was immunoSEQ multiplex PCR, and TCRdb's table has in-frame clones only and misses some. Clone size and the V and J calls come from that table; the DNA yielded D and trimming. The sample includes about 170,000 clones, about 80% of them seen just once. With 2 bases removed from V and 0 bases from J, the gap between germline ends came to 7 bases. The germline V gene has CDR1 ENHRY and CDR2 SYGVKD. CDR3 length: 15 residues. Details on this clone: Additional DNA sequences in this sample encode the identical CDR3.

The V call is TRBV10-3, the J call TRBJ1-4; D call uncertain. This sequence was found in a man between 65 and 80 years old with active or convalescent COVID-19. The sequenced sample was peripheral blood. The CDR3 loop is CAISEEGATNEKLFF. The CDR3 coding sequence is TGTGCCATCAGTGAGGAGGGTGCAACTAATGAAAAACTGTTTTTT.